This entry is about one TCR beta chain. Trimming left V 3 bases short and J 0 bases short, with 12 bases between. Germline loops: CDR1 MNHEY, CDR2 SMNVEV (reference sequence). There are 17 residues in the CDR3. This specimen belongs to a study of blood T cell repertoires in COVID-19. Study as a whole: Collection of acute and convalescent COVID-19 samples took place in the United States, Italy and Spain. PBMCs, B-cell-depleted T cells, or T cells provided the cDNA or gDNA that made up the material.

Original handling: Estimated nucleated cell counts came from reference gene primer amplification. Here immunoSEQ multiplex PCR was the method, and the copy in TCRdb shows in-frame clones only, minus some. D and trimming were read from the DNA, whereas the V and J calls and clone size are those reported in that table. The sample lists around 250,000 clones, 86% occurring once. Material: peripheral blood. The source of this sequence is a man between 25 and 39 years old who had recovered from COVID-19. The chain has TRBV27 and TRBJ2-6; a weak D match, TRBD1 (5 bases). The CDR3 loop reads CASSFGQGLSGANVLTF. In DNA, the CDR3 is TGTGCCAGCAGTTTCGGGCAGGGCCTCTCTGGGGCCAACGTCCTGACTTTC.